Sequencing of this T cell receptor (beta chain) was carried out in a study of cytomegalovirus exposure and HLA in healthy donors. Study information: For the 300 to 400 genotyped donors, approximately 82% fell within the Caucasian-associated ancestry cluster. Findings and limits, study-wide: The study reported that TCR beta sequences accurately predicted HLA-A and HLA-B alleles in most subjects. CMV serostatus was the sole immune exposure data available.

Germline trimming cut 3 bases from V and 0 bases from J; bases unmatched to any gene: 7. Germline CDR1 and CDR2: GTSNPN and SVGIG (reference sequence). CDR3 length: 16 residues. Of note for this clone: The antigen is unknown.

The PCR used 60 Vbeta and 13 Jbeta primers. Some clones are missing from TCRdb's copy, which holds only in-frame ones; the method was immunoSEQ multiplex PCR. This table has about 130,000 clones, 65% to 80% appearing once. This TCR was recovered from a man aged 35 to 55 in good health and CMV-seropositive. This chain links TRBV30 with TRBJ1-2; the match to TRBD1 covers 10 bases. The sequenced material came from PBMCs. CDR3: CAWRPRDRGANYGYTF. The CDR3 DNA reads as TGTGCCTGGAGACCCCGGGACAGGGGAGCTAACTATGGCTACACCTTC.